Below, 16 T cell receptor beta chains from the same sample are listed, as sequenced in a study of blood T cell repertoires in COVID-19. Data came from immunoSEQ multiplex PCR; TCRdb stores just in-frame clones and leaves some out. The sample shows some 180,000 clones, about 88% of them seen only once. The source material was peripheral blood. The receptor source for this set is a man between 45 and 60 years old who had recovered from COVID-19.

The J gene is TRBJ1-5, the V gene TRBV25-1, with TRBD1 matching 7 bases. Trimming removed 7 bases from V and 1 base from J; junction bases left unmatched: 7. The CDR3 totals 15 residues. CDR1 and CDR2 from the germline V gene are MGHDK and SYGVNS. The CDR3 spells CASKSSGGSNQPQHF. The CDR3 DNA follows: TGTGCCAGCAAGAGTTCAGGGGGGAGCAATCAGCCCCAGCATTTT.

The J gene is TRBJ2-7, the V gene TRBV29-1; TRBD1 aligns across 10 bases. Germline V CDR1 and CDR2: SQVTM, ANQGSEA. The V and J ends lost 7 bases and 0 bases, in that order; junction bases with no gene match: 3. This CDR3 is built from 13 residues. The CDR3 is CSGRTGGSYEQYF. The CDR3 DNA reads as TGCAGCGGCCGGACAGGGGGCTCCTACGAGCAGTACTTC.

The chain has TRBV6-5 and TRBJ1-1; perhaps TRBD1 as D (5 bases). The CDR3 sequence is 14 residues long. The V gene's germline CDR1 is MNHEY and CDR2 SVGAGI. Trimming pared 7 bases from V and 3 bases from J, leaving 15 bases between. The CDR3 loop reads CASILKGLYTEAFF. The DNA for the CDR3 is TGTGCCAGCATCCTAAAGGGGCTATACACTGAAGCTTTCTTT.

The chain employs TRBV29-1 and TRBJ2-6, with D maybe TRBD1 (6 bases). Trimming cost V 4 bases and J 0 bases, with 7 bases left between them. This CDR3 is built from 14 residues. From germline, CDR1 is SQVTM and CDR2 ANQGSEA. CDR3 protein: CSVGTASGANVLTF. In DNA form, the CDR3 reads TGCAGCGTTGGGACAGCCTCTGGGGCCAACGTCCTGACTTTC.

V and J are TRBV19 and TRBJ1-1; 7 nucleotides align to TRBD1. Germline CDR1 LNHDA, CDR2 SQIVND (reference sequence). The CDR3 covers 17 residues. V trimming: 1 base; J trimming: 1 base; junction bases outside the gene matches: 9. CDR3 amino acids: CASSIASGTVRNTEAFF. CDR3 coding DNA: TGTGCCAGTAGTATAGCCTCCGGGACAGTAAGGAACACTGAAGCTTTCTTT. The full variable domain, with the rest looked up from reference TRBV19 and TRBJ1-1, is DGGITQSPKYLFRKEGQNVTLSCEQNLNHDAMYWYRQDPGQGLRLIYYSQIVNDFQKGDIAEGYSVSREKKESFPLTVTSAQKNPTAFYLCASSIASGTVRNTEAFFGQGTRLTVV.

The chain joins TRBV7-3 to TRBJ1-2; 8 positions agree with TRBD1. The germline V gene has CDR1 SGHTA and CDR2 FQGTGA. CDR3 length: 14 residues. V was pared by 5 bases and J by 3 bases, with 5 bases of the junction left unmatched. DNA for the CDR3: TGTGCCAGCAGCGAGGGGGACAGGCACTATGGCTACACCTTC. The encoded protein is CASSEGDRHYGYTF.

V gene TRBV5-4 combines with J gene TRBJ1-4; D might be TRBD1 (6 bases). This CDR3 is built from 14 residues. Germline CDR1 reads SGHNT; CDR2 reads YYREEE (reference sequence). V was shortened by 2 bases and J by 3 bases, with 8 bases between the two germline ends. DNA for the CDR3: TGTGCCAGCAGCTTAGGGGGTGCTAATGAAAAACTGTTTTTT. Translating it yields CASSLGGANEKLFF.

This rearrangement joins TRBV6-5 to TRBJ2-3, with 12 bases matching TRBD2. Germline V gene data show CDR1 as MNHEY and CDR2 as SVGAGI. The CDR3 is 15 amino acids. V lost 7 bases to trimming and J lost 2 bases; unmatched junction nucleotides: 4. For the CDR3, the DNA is TGTGCCAGCAAACTAGCGGGGGGAAACACAGATACGCAGTATTTT. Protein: CASKLAGGNTDTQYF.

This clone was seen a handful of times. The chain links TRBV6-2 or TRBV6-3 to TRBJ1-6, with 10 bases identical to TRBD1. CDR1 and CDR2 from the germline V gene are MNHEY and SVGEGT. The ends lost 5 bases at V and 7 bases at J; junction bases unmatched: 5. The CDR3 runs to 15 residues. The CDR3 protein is CASSLPGQGNSPLHF. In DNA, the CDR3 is TGTGCCAGCAGTCTTCCGGGACAGGGGAATTCACCCCTCCACTTT.

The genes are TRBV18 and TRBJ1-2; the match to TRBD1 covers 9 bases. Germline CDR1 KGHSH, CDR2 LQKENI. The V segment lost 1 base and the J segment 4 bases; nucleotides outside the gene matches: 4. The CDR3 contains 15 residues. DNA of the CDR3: TGTGCCAGCTCACCACGACAGGGGGAAGGCTATGGCTACACCTTC. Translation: CASSPRQGEGYGYTF.

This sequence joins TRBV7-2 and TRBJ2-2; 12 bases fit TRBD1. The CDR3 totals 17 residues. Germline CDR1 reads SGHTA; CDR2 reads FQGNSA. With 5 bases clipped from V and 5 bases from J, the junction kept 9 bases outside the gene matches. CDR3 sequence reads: CASSPDPGQGATGELFF. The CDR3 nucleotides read TGTGCCAGCAGCCCTGACCCGGGACAGGGGGCAACCGGGGAGCTGTTTTTT.

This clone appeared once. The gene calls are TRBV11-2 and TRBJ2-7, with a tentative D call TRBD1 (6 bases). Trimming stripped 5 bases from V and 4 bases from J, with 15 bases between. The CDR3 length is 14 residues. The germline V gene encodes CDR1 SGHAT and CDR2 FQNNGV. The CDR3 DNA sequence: TGTGCCAGCAGCATCGGACAGAAAAGATACGAGCAGTACTTC. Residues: CASSIGQKRYEQYF.

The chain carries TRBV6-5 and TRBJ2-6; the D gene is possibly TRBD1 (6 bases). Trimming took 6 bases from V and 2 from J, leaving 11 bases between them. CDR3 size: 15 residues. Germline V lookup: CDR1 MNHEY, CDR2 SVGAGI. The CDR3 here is CASRQGIAGANVLTF. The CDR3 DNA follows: TGTGCCAGCAGACAGGGTATCGCTGGGGCCAACGTCCTGACTTTC.

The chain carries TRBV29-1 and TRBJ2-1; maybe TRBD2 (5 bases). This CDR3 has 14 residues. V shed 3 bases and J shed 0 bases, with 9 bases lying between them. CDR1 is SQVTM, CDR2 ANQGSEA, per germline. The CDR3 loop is CSVDPGNSYNEQFF. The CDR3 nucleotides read TGCAGCGTTGATCCCGGGAACTCCTACAATGAGCAGTTCTTC.

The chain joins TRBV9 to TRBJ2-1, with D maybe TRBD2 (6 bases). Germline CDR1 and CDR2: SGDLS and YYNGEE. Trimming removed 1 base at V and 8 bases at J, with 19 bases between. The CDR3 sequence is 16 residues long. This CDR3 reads CASSVLEGSGWDEQFF. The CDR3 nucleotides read TGTGCCAGCAGCGTATTGGAAGGGAGCGGGTGGGATGAGCAGTTCTTC.

The CDR3 nucleotides are TGTGCCTGGGGGGCTCCCGCAGGCGAGCAGTACTTC. It yields the protein CAWGAPAGEQYF. The V and J genes are TRBV30 and TRBJ2-7; perhaps TRBD1 as D (5 bases). Germline values: CDR1 GTSNPN, CDR2 SVGIG (reference sequence). The CDR3 covers 12 residues. Trimming took 5 bases from V and 6 from J, leaving 14 bases between them. The full variable domain, its missing parts supplied by reference TRBV30 and TRBJ2-7, is SQTIHQWPATLVQPVGSPLSLECTVEGTSNPNLYWYRQAAGRGLQLLFYSVGIGQISSEVPQNLSASRPQDRQFILSSKKLLLSDSGFYLCAWGAPAGEQYFGPGTRLTVT.